This TCR beta chain came from a study of T cell clones after liver transplantation (dated by TCRdb to about 2019). Turning to the overall study: The samples were obtained from ITN030ST, a randomized trial that attempted immunosuppression withdrawal within 2 years after liver transplantation. Donor-reactive T cell clones were identified by TCRbeta sequencing following a pre-transplant mixed lymphocyte reaction and were subsequently tracked in post-transplant blood. Third party-reactive TCRbeta sequences were also identified from pre-transplant MLRs to serve as an antigen-independent comparator for donor-reactive sequences. Three of the eight recipients were HCV-positive; the others were transplanted for non-autoimmune, non-viral indications. Subjects received no induction therapy and standard immunosuppression until randomization at 12-24 months post-transplant. Tolerance was defined as complete withdrawal of immunosuppression for at least one year without a rise in liver enzymes beyond twice the upper limit of normal. Blood samples were collected pre-transplant, pre-randomization before withdrawal, and post-randomization after either full withdrawal or failed withdrawal. A cohort of 8 liver transplant recipients was studied, of whom 3 were classified as tolerant and 5 as non-tolerant. General findings and caveats noted by the study authors: Circulating donor-reactive CD4 TCRbeta sequences fell significantly post-transplant in most of the 8 subjects, irrespective of tolerance or HCV status. Once repertoire turnover was taken into account, donor-reactive detection showed a significant reduction for CD4 in 7 of 8 subjects and for CD8 in 8 of 8. In a couple of subjects, low numbers of available donor cells limited the measurable donor-reactive repertoire. A greater decline was seen for donor-reactive sequences than for third party-reactive sequences, suggesting partial antigen-specific deletion unrelated to withdrawal success. The conclusions were preliminary, being limited by small, heterogeneous patient numbers and by non-standardized post-transplant time points. Without allograft tissue specimens, donor-reactive T cells may have migrated into the graft rather than being deleted.

What the time point label conveys for this sample: pre-transplant. Thawed unstimulated PBMCs were stained for CD3, CD4 and CD8 and FACS-sorted into CD3+CD4+ and CD3+CD8+ populations. Each of the 8 studied subjects was randomized to immunosuppression withdrawal. Genomic DNA was isolated with the Qiagen DNeasy Blood and Tissue Kit. High-throughput TCRbeta CDR3 sequencing of frozen genomic DNA was performed by immunoSEQ, including PCR amplification, mapping, bias correction and internal controls. Turning to the authors' computational methods: Only productive rearrangements were retained, and each unique TCRbeta sequence was defined by its CDR3 nucleotide sequence together with its V and J gene. For a sequence to be called donor-reactive, it needed a frequency of at least 0.01% and at least 5-fold expansion in CFSE-low cells compared with unstimulated pre-transplant cells. Minimum frequency thresholds were set for each subject on the basis of the unstimulated sample with the lowest template count, so that a detection power of at least 90% was ensured. Repertoire turnover was measured by Jensen-Shannon divergence between the top 1000 TCRbeta sequences post- and pre-transplant. Two-sided Fisher's exact tests were used to test for changes in the detection of donor-reactive sequences. TCRdb's version of the immuneACCESS table is confined to in-frame rearrangements and falls short of the full clone set. An unresolved V gene accounts for under half of the shortfall where checked; the remainder is of unknown origin. For V, J and clone size, that table is used; D and trimming come from the DNA. For this sample there are 20,000 to 30,000 clones; about three quarters appear just once. About 3% of the sample comes from the top ten.

V is trimmed back by 3 bases and J by 4 bases, and the junction contains 6 bases that no gene match accounts for. CDR1 and CDR2 (SGHVS, FQNEAQ) derive from the germline V gene. From cysteine to phenylalanine, the CDR3 is 16 amino acids long. Of the read, only the CDR3 DNA is kept; its 48 bases are in frame from base 1. As regards this clone: Its binding antigen is unknown. No base quality information exists; no much larger clone differs at one position.

The receptor was isolated from a human donor who received a liver transplant. Recombination joined TRBV7-8 with TRBJ2-5; 12 of the junction bases match TRBD1. This sample comprised CD4+ T cells from blood, obtained before liver transplant. CDR3 reads: CASSFPGQGASETQYF. The DNA sequence is TGTGCCAGCAGCTTTCCGGGACAGGGGGCATCAGAGACCCAGTACTTC.